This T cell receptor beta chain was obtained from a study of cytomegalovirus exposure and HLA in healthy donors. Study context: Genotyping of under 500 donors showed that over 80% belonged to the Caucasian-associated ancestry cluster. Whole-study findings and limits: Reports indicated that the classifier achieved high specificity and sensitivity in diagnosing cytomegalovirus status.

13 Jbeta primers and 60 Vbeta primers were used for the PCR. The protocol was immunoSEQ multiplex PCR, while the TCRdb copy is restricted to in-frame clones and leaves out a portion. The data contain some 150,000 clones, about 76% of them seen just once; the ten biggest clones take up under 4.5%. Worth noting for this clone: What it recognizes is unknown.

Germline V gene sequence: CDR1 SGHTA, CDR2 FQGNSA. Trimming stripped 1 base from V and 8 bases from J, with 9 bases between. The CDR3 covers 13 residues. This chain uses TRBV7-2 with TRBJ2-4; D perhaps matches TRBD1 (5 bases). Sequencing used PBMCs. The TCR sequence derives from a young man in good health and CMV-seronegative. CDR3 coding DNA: TGTGCCAGCAGCTTAGACAGGTTAGACATTCAGTACTTC. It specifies CASSLDRLDIQYF.